This TCR beta chain originates from a study of T cell responses to AZD1222 COVID-19 vaccine. Whole-study results and caveats: Along spike, vaccine-associated CD4 TCRs were found throughout, with dominance at 160-218 and 743-854.

Concerning this clone: The antigen is undetermined.

Clones were sequenced by immunoSEQ multiplex PCR, and TCRdb holds only the in-frame ones, with some missing. The sample has around 180,000 clones; 88% are singletons. Trimming pared 8 bases from V and 0 bases from J, leaving 12 bases between. Germline V gene lookup returns CDR1 ENHRY and CDR2 SYGVKD. CDR3 length: 14 residues. The chain recombines TRBV10-3 with TRBJ2-3, with D perhaps TRBD2 (6 bases). The input for sequencing was peripheral blood, taken on day 0 of AZD1222 vaccination. The sequence was obtained from an adult in good health. The CDR3 region has the DNA TGTGCCATCCGTAGCGGTACTAGCACAGATACGCAGTATTTT. This sequence encodes CAIRSGTSTDTQYF.